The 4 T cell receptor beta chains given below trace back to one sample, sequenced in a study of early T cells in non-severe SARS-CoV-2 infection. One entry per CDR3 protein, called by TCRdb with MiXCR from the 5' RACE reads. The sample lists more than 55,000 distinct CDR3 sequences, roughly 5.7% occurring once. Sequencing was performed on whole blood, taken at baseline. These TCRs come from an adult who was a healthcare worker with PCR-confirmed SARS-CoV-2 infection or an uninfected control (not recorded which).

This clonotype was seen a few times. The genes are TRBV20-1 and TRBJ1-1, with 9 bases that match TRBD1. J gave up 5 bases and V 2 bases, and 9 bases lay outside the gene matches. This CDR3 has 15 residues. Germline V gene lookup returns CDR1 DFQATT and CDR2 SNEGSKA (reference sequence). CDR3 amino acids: CSARPSGQGGTEAFF. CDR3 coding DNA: TGCAGTGCTAGACCCTCGGGACAGGGTGGGACTGAAGCTTTCTTT.

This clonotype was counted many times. This CDR3 reads CASSVDRLETQYF. CDR3 sequence (DNA): TGTGCCAGCAGCGTGGACAGATTGGAGACCCAGTACTTC. The J gene is TRBJ2-5, the V gene TRBV3-1; TRBD1 might be the D (6 bases). This CDR3 comprises 13 residues. Trimming stripped 5 bases from V and 5 bases from J, with 12 bases between. The germline V gene encodes CDR1 LGHDT and CDR2 YNNKEL (reference sequence).

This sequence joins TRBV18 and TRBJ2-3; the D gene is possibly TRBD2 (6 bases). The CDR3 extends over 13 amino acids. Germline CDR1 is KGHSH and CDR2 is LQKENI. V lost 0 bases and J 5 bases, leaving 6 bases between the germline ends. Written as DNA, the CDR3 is TGTGCCAGCTCACCACCGGGAGGAGATACGCAGTATTTT. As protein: CASSPPGGDTQYF.

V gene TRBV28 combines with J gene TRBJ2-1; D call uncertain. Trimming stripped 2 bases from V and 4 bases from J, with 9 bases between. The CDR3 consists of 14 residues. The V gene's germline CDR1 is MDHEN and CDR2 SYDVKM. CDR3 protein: CASSLEGLYNEQFF. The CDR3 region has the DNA TGTGCCAGCAGTTTAGAAGGGTTATACAATGAGCAGTTCTTC.